These T cell receptor beta chains were read from a single sample in a study of neoadjuvant anti-PD-1 for oral cavity cancer. Profiling relied on immunoSEQ multiplex PCR, and the TCRdb table lists in-frame clones only, not all of them. The repertoire holds about 68,000 clones, with 70% to 90% as singletons. The sequences come from PBMCs, collected after nivolumab (anti-PD-1) treatment. These receptors were collected from a person between 40 and 80 years old with oral cavity squamous cell carcinoma. CDR3s include the opening cysteine and the closing phenylalanine or tryptophan. A D gene is named only where the DNA matches it firmly. For some rows the clone size is stated as once, few or many, or as a class when expanded; others skip it.

D gene: NA
J gene: TRBJ2-3
CDR3 length: 14
clone size: NA
V gene: TRBV4-2
CDR3 protein: CASSQDSGTDTQYF
CDR3 DNA: TGTGCCAGCAGCCAAGATAGCGGCACAGATACGCAGTATTTT

D gene: TRBD2
J gene: TRBJ2-1
CDR3 length: 15
clone size: once
V gene: TRBV5-1
CDR3 protein: CASSGREAQGDEQFF
CDR3 DNA: TGCGCCAGCAGCGGGCGGGAGGCCCAAGGCGATGAGCAGTTCTTC

D gene: TRBD2
J gene: TRBJ2-7
CDR3 length: 14
clone size: NA
V gene: TRBV14
CDR3 protein: CASSLSGGTYEQYF
CDR3 DNA: TGTGCCAGCAGCCTTAGCGGGGGGACCTACGAGCAGTACTTC

D gene: TRBD2
J gene: TRBJ2-1
CDR3 length: 15
clone size: NA
V gene: TRBV18
CDR3 protein: CASSPIGLAHNEQFF
CDR3 DNA: TGTGCCAGCTCACCAATCGGACTAGCCCACAATGAGCAGTTCTTC

D gene: NA
J gene: TRBJ1-4
CDR3 length: 14
clone size: NA
V gene: TRBV7-6
CDR3 protein: CASSFEPWDEKLFF
CDR3 DNA: TGTGCCAGCAGCTTCGAGCCCTGGGATGAAAAACTGTTTTTT

D gene: NA
J gene: TRBJ2-7
CDR3 length: 16
clone size: NA
V gene: TRBV13
CDR3 protein: CASSSRQSGGGYEQYF
CDR3 DNA: TGTGCCAGCAGTTCCCGACAGAGTGGAGGCGGGTACGAGCAGTACTTC

D gene: NA
J gene: TRBJ2-3
CDR3 length: 14
clone size: NA
V gene: TRBV5-4
CDR3 protein: CASSLPGSTDTQYF
CDR3 DNA: TGTGCCAGCAGCCTCCCGGGAAGCACAGATACGCAGTATTTT

D gene: TRBD2
J gene: TRBJ2-1
CDR3 length: 15
clone size: few
V gene: TRBV19
CDR3 protein: CASSITSGMYNEQFF
CDR3 DNA: TGTGCCAGTAGTATAACTAGCGGGATGTACAATGAGCAGTTCTTC

D gene: NA
J gene: TRBJ2-4
CDR3 length: 15
clone size: NA
V gene: TRBV6-1
CDR3 protein: CASSTGVGTADIQYF
CDR3 DNA: TGTGCCAGCAGTACCGGGGTGGGGACGGCGGACATTCAGTACTTC

D gene: NA
J gene: TRBJ2-7
CDR3 length: 15
clone size: NA
V gene: TRBV5-4
CDR3 protein: CASSPAGAGYYEQYF
CDR3 DNA: TGTGCCAGCAGCCCGGCGGGGGCGGGCTACTACGAGCAGTACTTC

D gene: NA
J gene: TRBJ1-2
CDR3 length: 13
clone size: NA
V gene: TRBV7-2
CDR3 protein: CASSRTGPYGYTF
CDR3 DNA: TGTGCCAGCAGCCGCACAGGGCCCTATGGCTACACCTTC

D gene: NA
J gene: TRBJ1-5
CDR3 length: 13
clone size: NA
V gene: TRBV30
CDR3 protein: CAWSPDSNQPQHF
CDR3 DNA: TGTGCCTGGAGTCCAGACAGCAATCAGCCCCAGCATTTT

D gene: NA
J gene: TRBJ1-1
CDR3 length: 13
clone size: once
V gene: TRBV28
CDR3 protein: CASSFAPKAEAFF
CDR3 DNA: TGTGCCAGCAGTTTTGCGCCAAAGGCTGAAGCTTTCTTT

D gene: NA
J gene: TRBJ1-4
CDR3 length: 15
clone size: NA
V gene: TRBV6-1
CDR3 protein: CASSVRGGWDEKLFF
CDR3 DNA: TGTGCCAGCAGTGTTCGGGGAGGGTGGGATGAAAAACTGTTTTTT

D gene: TRBD1
J gene: TRBJ1-5
CDR3 length: 16
clone size: NA
V gene: TRBV15
CDR3 protein: CATSRVGTGGNQPQHF
CDR3 DNA: TGTGCCACCAGCAGAGTCGGGACAGGGGGCAATCAGCCCCAGCATTTT

D gene: NA
J gene: TRBJ2-1
CDR3 length: 14
clone size: NA
V gene: TRBV7-8
CDR3 protein: CASSLGLQDNEQFF
CDR3 DNA: TGTGCCAGCAGCTTAGGCCTACAGGACAATGAGCAGTTCTTC

D gene: NA
J gene: TRBJ1-2
CDR3 length: 15
clone size: few
V gene: TRBV19
CDR3 protein: CASSIDQGGFGGYTF
CDR3 DNA: TGTGCCAGTAGTATAGATCAAGGCGGCTTCGGAGGCTACACCTTC

D gene: NA
J gene: TRBJ2-2
CDR3 length: 13
clone size: medium-sized
V gene: TRBV6-6
CDR3 protein: CASEGRNTGELFF
CDR3 DNA: TGTGCCAGCGAGGGGCGGAACACCGGGGAGCTGTTTTTT

D gene: NA
J gene: TRBJ2-3
CDR3 length: 14
clone size: NA
V gene: TRBV5-1
CDR3 protein: CASSLGQSTDTQYF
CDR3 DNA: TGCGCCAGCAGCTTGGGACAGAGCACAGATACGCAGTATTTT

D gene: TRBD2
J gene: TRBJ2-1
CDR3 length: 12
clone size: NA
V gene: TRBV28
CDR3 protein: CASRPLAGGQFF
CDR3 DNA: TGTGCCAGCAGACCTCTAGCGGGAGGGCAGTTCTTC

D gene: TRBD2
J gene: TRBJ2-4
CDR3 length: 19
clone size: NA
V gene: TRBV18
CDR3 protein: CASSPDLAGGSDGKNIQYF
CDR3 DNA: TGTGCCAGCTCACCCGACTTAGCGGGAGGAAGTGACGGCAAAAACATTCAGTACTTC

D gene: TRBD1
J gene: TRBJ1-4
CDR3 length: 14
clone size: NA
V gene: TRBV2
CDR3 protein: CASRGGQGVEKLFF
CDR3 DNA: TGTGCCAGCAGGGGAGGACAGGGTGTCGAAAAACTGTTTTTT